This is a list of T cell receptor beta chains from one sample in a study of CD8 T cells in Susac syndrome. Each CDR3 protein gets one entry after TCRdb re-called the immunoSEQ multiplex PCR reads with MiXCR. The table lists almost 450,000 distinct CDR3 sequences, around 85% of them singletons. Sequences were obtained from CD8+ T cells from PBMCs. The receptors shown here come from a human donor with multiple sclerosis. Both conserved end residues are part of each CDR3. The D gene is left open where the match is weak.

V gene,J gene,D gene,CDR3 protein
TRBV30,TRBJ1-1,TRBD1,CAWSAGGGTEAFF
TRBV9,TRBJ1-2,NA,CASSVDRQSNYGYTF
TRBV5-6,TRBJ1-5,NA,CASSPHMGLPQHF
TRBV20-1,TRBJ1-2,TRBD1,CSARMGQFLYGYTF
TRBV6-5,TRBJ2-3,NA,CASSYSITGGDGTDTQYF
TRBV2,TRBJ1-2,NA,CASSLGGNLNYGYTF
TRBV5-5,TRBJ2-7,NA,CASSRPYEQYF
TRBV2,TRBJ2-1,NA,CASSVDSLPYNEQFF
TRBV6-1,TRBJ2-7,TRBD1,CAISDAGTGISGEQYF
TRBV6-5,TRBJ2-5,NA,CASSYSFDSSAWETQYF
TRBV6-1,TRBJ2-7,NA,CASSEVKGYYEQYF
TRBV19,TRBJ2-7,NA,CASSFSASRSYEQYF
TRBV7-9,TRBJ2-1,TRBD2,CASSGTRASGGAYNEQFF
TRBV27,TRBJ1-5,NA,CASSSSQEYSNQPQHF
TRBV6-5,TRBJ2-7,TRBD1,CASSYGATGFYEQYF
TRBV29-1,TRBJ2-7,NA,CSASVGNYEQYF
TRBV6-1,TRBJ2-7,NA,CASSDPAGGQTVSYEQYF
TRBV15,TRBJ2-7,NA,CATSTEQGEHYEQYF
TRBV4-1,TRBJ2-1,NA,CASSQDWASEDDEQFF
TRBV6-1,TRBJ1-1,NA,CASRQGFTEAFF
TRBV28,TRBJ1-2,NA,CASSPGNYGYTF
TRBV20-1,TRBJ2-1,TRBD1,CSARDQDRAINEQFF
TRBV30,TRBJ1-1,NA,CAWSSAQGRYTEAFF
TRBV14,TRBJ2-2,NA,CASSPRVGTGELFF
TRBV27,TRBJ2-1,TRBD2,CASSQPGTSADEQFF
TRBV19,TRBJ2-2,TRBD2,CASSTLAGGPTGELFF
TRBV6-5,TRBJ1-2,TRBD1,CASSWKTGYGYTF
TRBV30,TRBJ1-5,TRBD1,CAWSLGQGDQPQHF
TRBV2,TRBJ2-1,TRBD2,CASMGTSGGTDEQFF
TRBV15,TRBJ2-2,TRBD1,CATSRPSTGIDTGELFF
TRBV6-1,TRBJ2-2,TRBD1,CASSDGDRGHTGELFF
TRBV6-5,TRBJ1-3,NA,CASSYSRQRNTIYF
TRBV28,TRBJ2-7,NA,CASSSDPYEQYF
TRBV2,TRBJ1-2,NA,CASSGRDNYGYTF
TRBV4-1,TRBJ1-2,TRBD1,CASSQGRQGTYGYTF
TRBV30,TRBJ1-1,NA,CAWDGGDTEAFF
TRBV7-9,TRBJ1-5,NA,CASSFTENQPQHF
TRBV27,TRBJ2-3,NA,CASSQNPGDRLRDTDTQYF
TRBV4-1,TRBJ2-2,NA,CASSQGTGELFF
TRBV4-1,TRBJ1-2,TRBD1,CASSQDPAGGYYGYTF
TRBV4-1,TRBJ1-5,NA,CASSQLPLRDSNQPQHF
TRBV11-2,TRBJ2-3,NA,CASSLDRRAQYF
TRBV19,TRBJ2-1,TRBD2,CASSIDGSGSSYNEQFF
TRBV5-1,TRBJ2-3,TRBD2,CASSFTIAAGLFTDTQYF
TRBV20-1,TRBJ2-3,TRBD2,CSAAASGGTDTQYF
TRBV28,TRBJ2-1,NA,CASSLTGGSEQFF
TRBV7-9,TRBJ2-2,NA,CASSLPLNTGELFF
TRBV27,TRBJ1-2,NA,CASSSGVFYGYTF
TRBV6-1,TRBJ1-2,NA,CASTPSVLIRTGSDGYTF
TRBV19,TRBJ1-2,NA,CASSMGLLYGYTF
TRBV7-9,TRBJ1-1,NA,CASSLDGGEAFF
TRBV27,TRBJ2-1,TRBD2,CASSLSGGGYGEQFF
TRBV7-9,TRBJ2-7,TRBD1,CASSWSRTGGSYEQYF
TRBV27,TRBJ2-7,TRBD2,CASRSAGGYYEQYF
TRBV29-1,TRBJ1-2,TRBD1,CSVEVEGARGYTF
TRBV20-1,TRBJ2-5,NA,CSARDLGAEQETQYF